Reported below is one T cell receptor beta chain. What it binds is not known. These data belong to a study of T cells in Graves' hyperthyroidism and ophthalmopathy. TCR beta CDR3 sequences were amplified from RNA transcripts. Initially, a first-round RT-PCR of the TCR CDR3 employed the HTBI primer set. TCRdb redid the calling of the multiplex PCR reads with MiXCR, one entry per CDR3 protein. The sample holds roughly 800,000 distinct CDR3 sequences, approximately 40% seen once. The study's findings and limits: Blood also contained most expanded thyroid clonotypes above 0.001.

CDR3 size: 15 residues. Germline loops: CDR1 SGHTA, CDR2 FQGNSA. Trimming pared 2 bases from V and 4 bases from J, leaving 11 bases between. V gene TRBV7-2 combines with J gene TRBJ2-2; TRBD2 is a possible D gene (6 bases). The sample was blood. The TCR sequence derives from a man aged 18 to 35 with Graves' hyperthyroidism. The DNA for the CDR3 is TGTGCCAGCAGCTTAAGTGGGGGAGGCACCGGGGAGCTGTTTTTT. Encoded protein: CASSLSGGGTGELFF.